The 32 T cell receptor beta chains given below trace back to one sample, sequenced in a study of shared clonotypes between healthy human individuals. Produced via immunoSEQ multiplex PCR; TCRdb's table is partial and in-frame only. The sample holds roughly 2,500,000 clones, 80% to 95% seen once. The source material was naive CD4+ T cells from PBMCs. Subset specified: CD45RA+ positively selected. The receptors come from a man aged 18 to 30 in good health. Some clones in this sample may be carry-over from other donors' samples.

Points on this clone: The same CDR3 is also encoded by other DNA sequences in this sample. V usage is TRBV19 and J usage is TRBJ2-2; no definite D call. In germline, CDR1 is LNHDA, CDR2 SQIVND (reference sequence). This CDR3 comprises 14 residues. V lost 5 bases and J 4 bases, leaving 11 bases between the germline ends. The CDR3 DNA is TGTGCCAGTAGTTCACAAGGAGCCACCGGGGAGCTGTTTTTT. Translating it yields CASSSQGATGELFF.

The V and J genes are TRBV6-5 and TRBJ2-1, with 9 bases matching TRBD1. The CDR3 has 13 residues. With V trimmed by 4 bases and J by 9 bases, 4 bases remained unmatched. Germline CDR1 MNHEY, CDR2 SVGAGI. CDR3 nucleotide sequence: TGTGCCAGCAGTTCGACAGGGGGAGGTGAGCAGTTCTTC. It is translated as CASSSTGGGEQFF.

The CDR3 nucleotides are TGTGCCAGCAGTTTTTCGTTTTCCGGCAGACAGTGGGACTACGAGCAGTACTTC. Translation: CASSFSFSGRQWDYEQYF. The gene calls are TRBV28 and TRBJ2-7, with D perhaps matching TRBD1 (5 bases). The V and J ends lost 3 bases and 3 bases respectively, with 24 bases between them. CDR1 MDHEN and CDR2 SYDVKM come from the germline V gene. The CDR3 runs to 18 residues.

This clone has just one count. The rearrangement uses TRBV9 and TRBJ2-7; D is perhaps TRBD1 or TRBD2 (6 bases each). Per the germline V gene, CDR1 is SGDLS and CDR2 is YYNGEE. The V gene lost 4 bases and the J gene lost 7 bases, with 21 bases spanning the gap. CDR3 length equals 15 residues. The DNA of the CDR3 is TGTGCCAGCAGCACCCAGGGGACTGTAACTTTGGAGCAGTACTTC. This gives the protein CASSTQGTVTLEQYF.

This chain connects TRBV28 to TRBJ2-1; the D gene is possibly TRBD1 (8 bases). The ends were cut back, 6 bases at V and 7 bases at J, with 22 bases in the middle. The CDR3 consists of 16 residues. CDR1 and CDR2 (germline): MDHEN, SYDVKM. The CDR3 coding sequence is TGTGCCAGCAGGAGAAACAGGGGGGGGATTTTAAATGAGCAGTTCTTC. Its protein is CASRRNRGGILNEQFF.

The chain carries TRBV28 and TRBJ2-5, with 8 bases identical to TRBD2. The J call may not be correct, given that the DNA end is closer to TRBJ2-7. Germline-derived CDR1 and CDR2 are MDHEN and SYDVKM. This CDR3 contains 14 residues. CDR3 bases: TGTGCCAGCACCAGTCCGGGAGGGAGGTACGAGCAGTACTTC. This gives the protein CASTSPGGRYEQYF.

This chain joins TRBV7-3 and TRBJ2-2, with 9 nucleotides matching TRBD2. This CDR3 contains 15 residues. V lost 7 bases and J lost 0; bases outside the gene matches: 3. Germline CDR1 is SGHTA and CDR2 is FQGTGA. In nucleotides, the CDR3 is TGTGCCAGCACCCTAGCGGGGCCGAACACCGGGGAGCTGTTTTTT. It specifies CASTLAGPNTGELFF.

The chain joins TRBV7-3 to TRBJ2-3; 9 positions agree with TRBD2. The germline V gene has CDR1 SGHTA and CDR2 FQGTGA. This CDR3 has 18 amino acids. The V segment lost 2 bases and the J segment 1 base; nucleotides outside the gene matches: 10. CDR3 nucleotide sequence: TGTGCCAGCAGCTTAGGAGCTAGCGGGATCGGAGGCACAGATACGCAGTATTTT. This codes for CASSLGASGIGGTDTQYF.

The chain links TRBV5-5 to TRBJ1-5, with 9 bases lining up with TRBD1. The CDR3 runs to 16 residues. Trimming removed 4 bases from V and 2 bases from J; junction bases left unmatched: 7. CDR1 SGHKS and CDR2 YYEKEE come from the germline V gene (reference sequence). The CDR3 loop reads CASSHDTGGGNQPQHF. Here the CDR3 DNA reads TGTGCCAGCAGCCACGATACAGGGGGCGGCAATCAGCCCCAGCATTTT. Using reference TRBV5-5 and TRBJ1-5 for the parts outside the CDR3, the full variable domain is DAGVTQSPTHLIKTRGQQVTLRCSPISGHKSVSWYQQVLGQGPQFIFQYYEKEERGRGNFPDRFSARQFPNYSSELNVNALLLGDSALYLCASSHDTGGGNQPQHFGDGTRLSIL.

This clone appeared once. Other DNA sequences in the same sample also yield this CDR3. This rearrangement joins TRBV7-3 to TRBJ2-2; D is unresolved. CDR1 is SGHTA and CDR2 is FQGTGA in the germline V gene. The CDR3 loop spans 15 amino acids. Trimming took off 3 bases at V and 1 base at J, with 9 bases between the two ends. The CDR3 DNA reads as TGTGCCAGCAGCTTGGGCCGGCTGAACACCGGGGAGCTGTTTTTT. Protein product: CASSLGRLNTGELFF.

This clone came up once. Other nucleotide sequences from this sample produce the same CDR3. The CDR3 nucleotides are TGTGCCAGCAGCCCAACAGGGAACTATGGCTACACCTTC. This codes for CASSPTGNYGYTF. This chain links TRBV28 with TRBJ1-2; tentatively, D is TRBD1 (6 bases). The CDR3 is 13 residues long. CDR1 and CDR2 from the germline V gene are MDHEN and SYDVKM. Trimming cost V 6 bases and J 2 bases, with 10 bases left between them.

The rearrangement links TRBV2 to TRBJ1-4; 8 bases are a match to TRBD1. Trimming removed 6 bases from V and 8 bases from J; junction bases left unmatched: 5. Germline V gives CDR1 SNHLY, CDR2 FYNNEI. This CDR3 has 13 residues. The CDR3 region has the DNA TGTGCCAGCAGGACAGGGGTAGGGGAAAAACTGTTTTTT. Its translation: CASRTGVGEKLFF.

As DNA, the CDR3 is TGCGCCAGCAGAGTTAGACAGTTGAACACTGAAGCTTTCTTT. It codes for CASRVRQLNTEAFF. This chain connects TRBV5-1 to TRBJ1-1, with D possibly being TRBD1 (5 bases). Trimming removed 5 bases at V and 0 bases at J, with 11 bases between. This CDR3 spans 14 amino acids. Germline CDR1 reads SGHRS; CDR2 reads YFSETQ. Filled out from reference TRBV5-1 and TRBJ1-1, the complete variable domain reads KAGVTQTPRYLIKTRGQQVTLSCSPISGHRSVSWYQQTPGQGLQFLFEYFSETQRNKGNFPGRFSGRQFSNSRSEMNVSTLELGDSALYLCASRVRQLNTEAFFGQGTRLTVV.

The CDR3, as DNA: TGTGCCAGTAGTAACAGGGGGCGCGGACCCACAGATACGCAGTATTTT. As protein: CASSNRGRGPTDTQYF. The V call is TRBV19, the J call TRBJ2-3; 9 bases line up with TRBD1. Germline loops: CDR1 LNHDA, CDR2 SQIVND (reference sequence). The ends lost 4 bases at V and 2 bases at J; junction bases unmatched: 7. CDR3 length: 16 amino acids.

This clone was seen a single time. The chain couples TRBV29-1 to TRBJ2-3; no clear D gene. The V end lost 3 bases, the J end lost 3 bases, and 7 bases lay between the germline ends. The CDR3 spans 12 residues. Looked up from germline, CDR1 is SQVTM and CDR2 is ANQGSEA. CDR3 in amino acids: CSVEMVTDTQYF. DNA for the CDR3: TGCAGCGTTGAGATGGTGACAGATACGCAGTATTTT.

This clone has a single count. The gene calls are TRBV6-7 and TRBJ1-5; D unclear. TRBV6-7 falls under the ORF class, with uncertain function. This CDR3 has 17 amino acids. Trimming left V 9 bases short and J 3 bases short, with 24 bases between. In nucleotides, the CDR3 is TGTGCCAGTTCCCGGGATTGTCGGCAGGTGGACAATCAGCCCCAGCATTTT. It is translated as CASSRDCRQVDNQPQHF.

The CDR3 region has the DNA TGTGCCAGCAGTTTAAAGGCGGCGCAGTACTTC. Encoded protein: CASSLKAAQYF. The chain is built from TRBV28 and TRBJ2-7; D not certain. CDR3 length: 11 amino acids. V was pared by 2 bases and J by 9 bases, with 8 bases between. CDR1 and CDR2 from the germline V gene are MDHEN and SYDVKM.

This rearrangement joins TRBV6-5 to TRBJ1-2, with no clear D. Looked up from germline, CDR1 is MNHEY and CDR2 is SVGAGI. The CDR3 spans 12 residues. With 1 base removed from V and 4 bases from J, the gap between germline ends came to 4 bases. Here the CDR3 DNA reads TGTGCCAGCAGTTACTTCGGCTATGGCTACACCTTC. Translating it yields CASSYFGYGYTF.

Comment on this clone: Different DNA sequences within this sample yield the same CDR3. J is TRBJ1-5 and V is TRBV27; D remains ambiguous. The CDR3 consists of 13 residues. V lost 2 bases and J 3 bases, leaving 5 bases between the germline ends. Germline V CDR1 and CDR2: MNHEY, SMNVEV (reference sequence). CDR3 in amino acids: CASSLKDNQPQHF. The CDR3 DNA follows: TGTGCCAGCAGTTTAAAAGACAATCAGCCCCAGCATTTT.

The V and J genes are TRBV28 and TRBJ2-7; the D is unclear. The CDR3 is made up of 15 amino acids. Germline V gene lookup returns CDR1 MDHEN and CDR2 SYDVKM. V was cut by 4 bases and J by 7 bases, with 20 bases left in between. CDR3 DNA sequence: TGTGCCAGCAGTTCGAACGGACCTCCGACGAGGGAGCAGTACTTC. Translating gives CASSSNGPPTREQYF.

The V gene is TRBV28, the J gene TRBJ1-4, with D hard to call. The CDR3 is made up of 13 amino acids. V dropped 6 bases and J dropped 5 bases, with 10 bases sitting between them. Germline CDR1 is MDHEN and CDR2 is SYDVKM. CDR3 sequence: CASSPLNNEKLFF. CDR3 sequence (DNA): TGTGCCAGCAGCCCACTGAACAATGAAAAACTGTTTTTT.

The CDR3: CASSPSVAQSSGANVLTF. The CDR3, as DNA: TGTGCCAGCTCACCAAGCGTTGCCCAGAGCTCTGGGGCCAACGTCCTGACTTTC. The genes are TRBV18 and TRBJ2-6; D not resolved. CDR1 is KGHSH, CDR2 LQKENI, per germline. The CDR3 consists of 18 residues. Trimming cost V 2 bases and J 0 bases, with 14 bases left between them. Full variable domain (outside the CDR3, taken from reference TRBV18 and TRBJ2-6): NAGVMQNPRHLVRRRGQEARLRCSPMKGHSHVYWYRQLPEEGLKFMVYLQKENIIDESGMPKERFSAEFPKEGPSILRIQQVVRGDSAAYFCASSPSVAQSSGANVLTFGAGSRLTVL.

This chain connects TRBV10-1 to TRBJ2-3, with 12 bases fitting TRBD2. This CDR3 comprises 16 residues. The ends lost 0 bases at V and 6 bases at J; junction bases unmatched: 4. CDR1 is WNHNN, CDR2 SYGVQD, per germline (reference sequence). The CDR3 loop reads CASSESLAGGRDTQYF. The CDR3 DNA follows: TGCGCCAGCAGTGAGTCCCTAGCGGGAGGGAGGGATACGCAGTATTTT.

This chain uses TRBV5-4 with TRBJ2-1; 13 bases fit TRBD2. This CDR3 comprises 15 residues. J lost 5 bases, V lost 4 bases, and 3 bases had no gene match. CDR1 SGHNT and CDR2 YYREEE come from the germline V gene (reference sequence). CDR3 bases: TGTGCCAGCAGCCAACTAGCGGGAGGGAACAATGAGCAGTTCTTC. Its protein is CASSQLAGGNNEQFF.

The V call is TRBV5-4, the J call TRBJ1-1, with D perhaps matching TRBD1 (5 bases). Germline CDR1 reads SGHNT; CDR2 reads YYREEE (reference sequence). The V end lost 5 bases, the J end lost 1 base, and 15 bases lay between the germline ends. CDR3 size: 15 residues. The CDR3 reads CASSSVLGGNTEAFF. In nucleotides, the CDR3 is TGTGCCAGCAGTTCCGTTCTGGGGGGGAACACTGAAGCTTTCTTT.

V usage is TRBV21-1 and J usage is TRBJ1-5; TRBD1 reflects the table's D call only, with no check against the DNA. TRBV21-1 represents a pseudogene. This CDR3 region has 16 residues. This CDR3 is CASSGAFGTEGEPQHF. DNA for the CDR3: TGTGCCAGCAGCGGAGCCTTCGGGACAGAAGGGGAGCCCCAGCATTTT.

Notes on this clone: Other nucleotide sequences in the sample specify the same CDR3. This rearrangement joins TRBV18 to TRBJ1-5; no firm D call. The CDR3 runs 13 residues. V gave up 4 bases and J gave up 0 bases, with 4 bases separating them. Germline CDR1 and CDR2: KGHSH and LQKENI. As DNA, the CDR3 is TGTGCCAGCTCACAGGATAGCAATCAGCCCCAGCATTTT. Its translation is CASSQDSNQPQHF.

The genes are TRBV28 and TRBJ1-1; the match to TRBD1 covers 8 bases. The CDR3 contains 13 residues. V trimming: 7 bases; J trimming: 5 bases; junction bases outside the gene matches: 6. Germline V CDR1 and CDR2: MDHEN, SYDVKM. CDR3 nucleotides: TGTGCCAGCATTCTGACAGGGGAAACTGAAGCTTTCTTT. It yields the protein CASILTGETEAFF. The full variable domain, with the rest looked up from reference TRBV28 and TRBJ1-1, is DVKVTQSSRYLVKRTGEKVFLECVQDMDHENMFWYRQDPGLGLRLIYFSYDVKMKEKGDIPEGYSVSREKKERFSLILESASTNQTSMYLCASILTGETEAFFGQGTRLTVV.

The chain links TRBV20-1 to TRBJ1-2; the D is unclear. CDR3 length: 10 amino acids. Deletions cut 3 bases from V and 8 bases from J, with 7 bases between. The germline V gene has CDR1 DFQATT and CDR2 SNEGSKA (reference sequence). The CDR3 coding sequence is TGCAGTGCTAGTGTGGGGGGCTACACCTTC. Translated, it gives CSASVGGYTF.

J is TRBJ2-7 and V is TRBV5-1; 14 bases align to TRBD2. Trimming cost V 1 base and J 0 bases; bases outside gene matches: 6. The CDR3 is 18 residues long. Germline CDR1 SGHRS, CDR2 YFSETQ. CDR3 DNA: TGCGCCAGCAGCTTGCGAGGACTAGCGGGAGGCCCCTCCTACGAGCAGTACTTC. Residues: CASSLRGLAGGPSYEQYF.

This clone was seen a single time. This rearrangement joins TRBV6-5 to TRBJ1-5; D may be TRBD1 (5 bases). Germline V lookup: CDR1 MNHEY, CDR2 SVGAGI. The CDR3 covers 15 residues. V was clipped by 5 bases and J by 0 bases, with 11 bases between them. The CDR3, as DNA: TGTGCCAGCAGTCGACAGCCCTATAGCAATCAGCCCCAGCATTTT. Translation: CASSRQPYSNQPQHF.

The sample holds one count of this clone. The CDR3 nucleotides read TGTGCCAGCAGCTTATTGGGGGCCGGGGAGCTGTTTTTT. It is translated as CASSLLGAGELFF. V is TRBV7-9 and J is TRBJ2-2; D may match TRBD1 or TRBD2 (5 bases each). Germline lookup yields CDR1 SEHNR and CDR2 FQNEAQ (reference sequence). V was pared by 2 bases and J by 6 bases, with 7 bases between. The CDR3 is made up of 13 amino acids.